Below, 28 T cell receptor beta chains from the same sample are listed, as sequenced in a study of cytomegalovirus exposure and HLA in healthy donors. Use of 60 Vbeta and 13 Jbeta primers characterized the PCR. The method was immunoSEQ multiplex PCR; TCRdb's version includes in-frame clones alone and lacks a portion of them. The data show 150,000 to 200,000 clones, more than 70% seen once. The specimen sequenced was PBMCs. These receptors all stem from a girl between 10 and 17 years old in good health and CMV-seronegative.

The genes are TRBV6-6 and TRBJ1-1; a weak D match, TRBD1 (6 bases). V was cut by 0 bases and J by 3 bases, with 11 bases left in between. Germline lookup yields CDR1 MNHNY and CDR2 SVGAGI (reference sequence). The CDR3 is 15 amino acids. This chain's CDR3 is CASSYSSTGYTEAFF. The CDR3 region has the DNA TGTGCCAGCAGTTACTCGAGCACAGGGTACACTGAAGCTTTCTTT.

CDR3 DNA: TGTGCCAGCATCGGCCCCGGGGGCTCCTACAATGAGCAGTTCTTC. This translates into CASIGPGGSYNEQFF. The chain is built from TRBV6-1 and TRBJ2-1; the D gene is possibly TRBD2 (6 bases). The CDR3 is made up of 15 amino acids. Trimming shortened V by 7 bases and J by 0 bases, and 13 bases separated the two germline ends. The V gene's germline CDR1 is MNHNS and CDR2 SASEGT.

As regards this clone: This CDR3 is also generated by other DNA sequences in the sample. This chain links TRBV18 with TRBJ2-7; weak D call: TRBD1 (5 bases). This CDR3 comprises 13 residues. V was pared by 3 bases and J by 3 bases, with 9 bases between. The germline CDR1 and CDR2 sequences are KGHSH and LQKENI. DNA of the CDR3: TGTGCCAGCTCACCGAGTCAGGGCTACGAGCAGTACTTC. Its translation: CASSPSQGYEQYF.

The chain links TRBV30 to TRBJ2-7; weak D call: TRBD1 (6 bases). V lost 4 bases to trimming and J lost 4 bases, with 11 bases between them. In germline, CDR1 is GTSNPN, CDR2 SVGIG (reference sequence). The CDR3 runs to 12 residues. DNA of the CDR3: TGTGCCTGGAACAGGGTAGGATACGAGCAGTACTTC. This translates into CAWNRVGYEQYF.

V usage is TRBV10-3 and J usage is TRBJ1-1; 8 bases agree with TRBD1. V lost 6 bases and J lost 2; bases outside the gene matches: 8. This CDR3 region has 15 residues. Germline loops: CDR1 ENHRY, CDR2 SYGVKD. CDR3 nucleotides: TGTGCCATCAGGGGGGGGACAGGCTTAAACACTGAAGCTTTCTTT. This encodes CAIRGGTGLNTEAFF.

The CDR3 loop is CASSPAGGGYGYTF. The CDR3 nucleotides are TGTGCCAGCAGCCCCGCTGGGGGAGGCTATGGCTACACCTTC. The chain is built from TRBV7-6 and TRBJ1-2; tentatively, D is TRBD1 (5 bases). V dropped 5 bases and J dropped 4 bases, with 14 bases sitting between them. In germline, CDR1 is SGHVS, CDR2 FNYEAQ. CDR3 length: 14 residues.

The chain carries TRBV13 and TRBJ2-1; perhaps TRBD1 as D (6 bases). V dropped 5 bases and J dropped 7 bases, with 15 bases sitting between them. Germline CDR1 and CDR2: PRHDT and FYEKMQ (reference sequence). The CDR3 covers 14 residues. CDR3 in amino acids: CASSGVYRVNEQFF. In nucleotides, the CDR3 is TGTGCCAGCAGCGGGGTTTACAGGGTAAATGAGCAGTTCTTC.

V usage is TRBV9 and J usage is TRBJ2-5; 9 bases fit TRBD2. The CDR3 sequence is 16 residues long. V dropped 3 bases and J dropped 3; count of bases not matched to a gene: 9. Germline V gene sequence: CDR1 SGDLS, CDR2 YYNGEE. CDR3 amino acids: CASSGNPGLAEETQYF. DNA for the CDR3: TGTGCCAGCAGCGGAAACCCGGGACTAGCTGAAGAGACCCAGTACTTC.

The chain recombines TRBV4-1 with TRBJ2-5, with D perhaps matching TRBD2 (7 bases). Germline V lookup: CDR1 MGHRA, CDR2 YSYEKL. Trimming removed 1 base from V and 1 base from J, with 10 bases in between. The CDR3 has 15 amino acids. This CDR3 reads CASSQAGGPQETQYF. DNA for the CDR3: TGCGCCAGCAGCCAAGCGGGGGGCCCCCAAGAGACCCAGTACTTC.

The V call is TRBV29-1, the J call TRBJ2-7; 7 bases align to TRBD1. Germline lookup yields CDR1 SQVTM and CDR2 ANQGSEA. This CDR3 region has 13 residues. Losses at the gene ends were 5 bases for V and 2 bases for J; bases not matched to a gene: 6. The CDR3 region has the DNA TGCAGCGTTCAAGGGGGCGAAACCTACGAGCAGTACTTC. This codes for CSVQGGETYEQYF.

The V call is TRBV27, the J call TRBJ1-4; no firm D call. Germline assignment: CDR1 MNHEY and CDR2 SMNVEV (reference sequence). The CDR3 extends over 16 amino acids. V gave up 1 base and J gave up 4 bases, with 13 bases separating them. The DNA of the CDR3 is TGTGCCAGCAGTTTATGGGATATGAGGGATAATGAAAAACTGTTTTTT. Its protein is CASSLWDMRDNEKLFF.

The chain has TRBV5-6 and TRBJ1-1, with D possibly TRBD1 on 5 matching bases. This CDR3 has 14 amino acids. Germline loops: CDR1 SGHDT, CDR2 YYEEEE. The V gene lost 5 bases and the J gene lost 0 bases, with 11 bases spanning the gap. CDR3 sequence (DNA): TGTGCCAGCAGGGAGGAGGGGTTGAACACTGAAGCTTTCTTT. It specifies CASREEGLNTEAFF.

In DNA form, the CDR3 reads TGTGCCAGCAGTACCCTGACAGGGTTGCCTGGCTACACCTTC. Translation gives CASSTLTGLPGYTF. J is TRBJ1-2 and V is TRBV27, with 7 bases lining up with TRBD1. V shed 5 bases and J 7 bases; nucleotides not matched to a gene: 10. The CDR3 is 14 residues long. The germline gives CDR1 MNHEY, CDR2 SMNVEV (reference sequence).

The CDR3 spells CARSLRTGTLIHEQYF. The CDR3 DNA is TGTGCCAGAAGCTTGAGGACCGGGACACTAATCCACGAGCAGTACTTC. The V call is TRBV5-3, the J call TRBJ2-7; a possible D gene is TRBD1 (6 bases). TRBV5-3 falls under the ORF class, with uncertain function. CDR3 length equals 16 residues. The V end was cut by 1 base, the J end by 5 bases, with 19 bases between.

The chain joins TRBV6-6 to TRBJ1-2; the D gene is possibly TRBD1 (6 bases). The V and J ends lost 7 bases and 7 bases respectively, with 16 bases between them. CDR1 MNHNY and CDR2 SVGAGI come from the germline V gene (reference sequence). The CDR3 is 13 residues long. This chain's CDR3 is CASTPRGALGYTF. CDR3 sequence (DNA): TGTGCCAGCACCCCGCGGGGGGCGCTTGGCTACACCTTC.

This sequence joins TRBV19 and TRBJ1-1; the match to TRBD1 covers 8 bases. With V trimmed by 4 bases and J by 1 base, 8 bases remained unmatched. CDR1 and CDR2 from the germline V gene are LNHDA and SQIVND (reference sequence). This CDR3 is 16 amino acids long. The CDR3 region is CASSTPRGQGNTEAFF. DNA for the CDR3: TGTGCCAGTAGTACCCCCCGAGGACAGGGGAACACTGAAGCTTTCTTT.

This clone turned up a few times. The rearrangement links TRBV6-5 to TRBJ2-2; no definite D call. The length of the CDR3 is 14 residues. Germline CDR1 is MNHEY and CDR2 is SVGAGI. V gave up 2 bases and J gave up 4 bases, with 8 bases separating them. The CDR3 DNA is TGTGCCAGCAGTTACGACACTTTCACCGGGGAGCTGTTTTTT. It translates to CASSYDTFTGELFF.

This chain uses TRBV19 with TRBJ2-1, with D possibly matching TRBD2 (7 bases). V lost 7 bases to trimming and J lost 6 bases, with 13 bases between them. CDR3 length equals 13 residues. Germline V gene sequence: CDR1 LNHDA, CDR2 SQIVND (reference sequence). CDR3 amino acids: CASISGGFNEQFF. In DNA, the CDR3 is TGTGCCAGTATCTCGGGGGGCTTCAATGAGCAGTTCTTC.

CDR3 DNA: TGTGCCAGCAGTGCCAGGGGTAGCAATCAGCCCCAGCATTTT. It translates to CASSARGSNQPQHF. V usage is TRBV6-1 and J usage is TRBJ1-5; maybe TRBD1 (6 bases). Germline CDR1 and CDR2: MNHNS and SASEGT. The CDR3 is 14 amino acids. The V and J ends lost 4 bases and 0 bases respectively, with 7 bases between them.

The chain carries TRBV19 and TRBJ1-5; no firm D call. Deletions cut 1 base from V and 7 bases from J, with 5 bases between. Germline V gene lookup returns CDR1 LNHDA and CDR2 SQIVND (reference sequence). This CDR3 spans 12 amino acids. Written as DNA, the CDR3 is TGTGCCAGTAGTATAGGGGCCCAGCCCCAGCATTTT. Protein product: CASSIGAQPQHF.

This clone was detected only a few times. The chain joins TRBV5-6 to TRBJ2-3; 9 bases line up with TRBD2. Trimming cost V 3 bases and J 4 bases; bases outside gene matches: 6. The CDR3 sequence is 15 residues long. Germline V gene data show CDR1 as SGHDT and CDR2 as YYEEEE. DNA for the CDR3: TGTGCCAGCAGCTACGTAGCGGGGGCAGCAGATACGCAGTATTTT. Its protein is CASSYVAGAADTQYF. Variable domain in full (rest from reference TRBV5-6 and TRBJ2-3): DAGVTQSPTHLIKTRGQQVTLRCSPKSGHDTVSWYQQALGQGPQFIFQYYEEEERQRGNFPDRFSGHQFPNYSSELNVNALLLGDSALYLCASSYVAGAADTQYFGPGTRLTVL.

The chain is built from TRBV7-9 and TRBJ1-4; D remains ambiguous. V shed 0 bases and J shed 4 bases, with 15 bases lying between them. Germline CDR1 SEHNR, CDR2 FQNEAQ (reference sequence). The CDR3 length is 17 residues. The CDR3: CASSLAHQQTFNEKLFF. The CDR3 bases are TGTGCCAGCAGCTTAGCGCATCAACAGACCTTTAATGAAAAACTGTTTTTT.

V gene TRBV19 combines with J gene TRBJ1-5; tentatively, D is TRBD1 (6 bases). This CDR3 spans 13 amino acids. Germline lookup yields CDR1 LNHDA and CDR2 SQIVND (reference sequence). Trimming shortened V by 10 bases and J by 0 bases, and 10 bases separated the two germline ends. The CDR3 region is CATSDSSNQPQHF. CDR3 in DNA: TGTGCCACCTCGGACAGTAGCAATCAGCCCCAGCATTTT.

V gene TRBV5-1 combines with J gene TRBJ1-6; possible D gene TRBD1, 5 bases. V was pared by 0 bases and J by 8 bases, with 9 bases between. The CDR3 length is 14 residues. Per germline, CDR1 SGHRS and CDR2 YFSETQ. The CDR3, as DNA: TGCGCCAGCAGCTTGGGACAGACATATTCACCCCTCCACTTT. Translated: CASSLGQTYSPLHF.

The V call is TRBV11-2, the J call TRBJ2-7; TRBD1 matches at 8 bases. Germline values: CDR1 SGHAT, CDR2 FQNNGV. This CDR3 is 14 amino acids long. V shed 6 bases and J 1 base; nucleotides not matched to a gene: 5. Written as DNA, the CDR3 is TGTGCCAGCAGTAAAACAGGGGGGTCCTACGAGCAGTACTTC. It is translated as CASSKTGGSYEQYF.

This chain connects TRBV2 to TRBJ1-4, with D perhaps matching TRBD1 (5 bases). Germline CDR1 and CDR2: SNHLY and FYNNEI. The CDR3 consists of 17 residues. V lost 8 bases and J lost 0, with 19 bases in between. The CDR3 DNA sequence: TGTGCCAGCTCGGACCCCCACGGAGGGGCAACTAATGAAAAACTGTTTTTT. It specifies CASSDPHGGATNEKLFF.

This sequence joins TRBV9 and TRBJ1-1; no clear D gene. V was pared by 3 bases and J by 2 bases, with 14 bases between. Per germline, CDR1 SGDLS and CDR2 YYNGEE. CDR3 length equals 15 residues. The CDR3 bases are TGTGCCAGCAGCGCGACCTCCGGGATCAACACTGAAGCTTTCTTT. Protein: CASSATSGINTEAFF.

The J gene is TRBJ1-2, the V gene TRBV5-1; 9 nucleotides agree with TRBD1. V dropped 5 bases and J dropped 4; count of bases not matched to a gene: 6. Per the germline V gene, CDR1 is SGHRS and CDR2 is YFSETQ. This CDR3 region has 14 residues. This chain's CDR3 is CASSRDRGGYGYTF. CDR3 DNA sequence: TGCGCCAGCAGTCGAGACAGGGGGGGCTATGGCTACACCTTC.